Listed here are 29 T cell receptor beta chains from one sample, sequenced in a study of T cell repertoires in cytomegalovirus infection. TCRdb re-called the reads through MiXCR, storing one row per CDR3 protein. The repertoire has about 330,000 distinct CDR3 sequences, 9.5% of them found once; the top ten carry 3.5% to 4.5%. What was sequenced was PBMCs. Receptors originate from a human donor in good health (CMV status not recorded). Some clones in this sample may be carry-over from other donors' samples.

This clonotype was seen at least ten times. The rearrangement uses TRBV7-3 and TRBJ2-1, with 7 bases matching TRBD1. The germline gives CDR1 SGHTA, CDR2 FQGTGA. This CDR3 contains 15 residues. V lost 2 bases and J lost 4; bases outside the gene matches: 5. CDR3 loop: CASSLHGGQYNEQFF. The CDR3 nucleotides read TGTGCCAGCAGCTTACATGGGGGACAGTACAATGAGCAGTTCTTC.

The chain is built from TRBV24-1 and TRBJ2-1; D remains unclear. The length of the CDR3 is 16 residues. V was shortened by 5 bases and J by 4 bases, with 17 bases between the two germline ends. The germline V gene has CDR1 KGHDR and CDR2 SFDVKD. The CDR3 loop reads CATSGTGPNVYNEQFF. CDR3 in DNA: TGTGCCACCAGTGGCACCGGGCCAAACGTATACAATGAGCAGTTCTTC.

Concerning this clonotype itself: This may be a read error, as it is one base from a much larger clone. The chain employs TRBV10-2 and TRBJ2-5, with D possibly matching TRBD1 (5 bases). Germline values: CDR1 WSHSY, CDR2 SAAADI. CDR3 length: 13 amino acids. CDR3: CASSTGFLEPQYF. In nucleotides, the CDR3 is TGCGCCAGCAGTACAGGTTTTTTAGAGCCCCAGTACTTC.

This chain uses TRBV5-1 with TRBJ1-4, with a possible D match to TRBD1 (5 bases). The CDR3 is 16 residues long. V was trimmed by 4 bases and J by 4 bases, leaving 17 bases between them. Germline lookup yields CDR1 SGHRS and CDR2 YFSETQ. The CDR3 region has the DNA TGCGCCAGCAGCCCCGGGACCCCTGCGATTAATGAAAAACTGTTTTTT. It translates to CASSPGTPAINEKLFF.

This clonotype was detected ten times or more. This chain links TRBV12-3 or TRBV12-4 with TRBJ2-7; 8 bases map to TRBD2. With V trimmed by 2 bases and J by 1 base, 7 bases remained unmatched. The length of the CDR3 is 16 residues. This CDR3 reads CASSLSGGGSSYEQYF. The CDR3 region has the DNA TGTGCCAGCAGTTTATCTGGCGGGGGGTCGTCCTACGAGCAGTACTTC.

This chain joins TRBV11-2 and TRBJ2-5; D may correspond to TRBD1 or TRBD2 (7 bases each). The CDR3 covers 17 residues. Trimming shortened V by 1 base and J by 5 bases, and 20 bases separated the two germline ends. The V gene's germline CDR1 is SGHAT and CDR2 FQNNGV. The CDR3 protein is CASSLAPLDREGETQYF. In nucleotides, the CDR3 is TGTGCCAGCAGCTTAGCCCCTCTTGACAGGGAGGGCGAGACCCAGTACTTC.

This clonotype is labeled medium-sized. The V call is TRBV7-2, the J call TRBJ2-3, with 16 nucleotides matching TRBD2. This CDR3 has 17 amino acids. The germline V gene has CDR1 SGHTA and CDR2 FQGNSA. V was clipped by 4 bases and J by 13 bases; unmatched bases: 14. CDR3 residues: CASSSRGQGLAGGPEYF. The DNA of the CDR3 is TGTGCCAGCAGCTCTAGAGGGCAGGGACTAGCGGGAGGGCCTGAGTATTTT.

This clonotype has more than one count but fewer than ten. The chain couples TRBV6-6 to TRBJ1-6, with a weak D call TRBD1 (6 bases). This CDR3 contains 18 residues. The germline CDR1 and CDR2 sequences are MNHNY and SVGAGI (reference sequence). The germline V and J ends were trimmed by 5 bases and 0 bases, with 17 bases remaining between them. CDR3 bases: TGTGCCAGCAGTCGCCTCACAGGGCAGAGCTCCTATAATTCACCCCTCCACTTT. It is translated as CASSRLTGQSSYNSPLHF.

This chain uses TRBV7-9 with TRBJ2-7; D might be TRBD1 (6 bases). The CDR3 loop spans 14 amino acids. Trimming left V 5 bases short and J 3 bases short, with 14 bases between. The V gene's germline CDR1 is SEHNR and CDR2 FQNEAQ (reference sequence). CDR3 residues: CASSPSGVRYEQYF. In nucleotides, the CDR3 is TGTGCCAGCAGCCCGTCAGGGGTCCGCTACGAGCAGTACTTC. Together with reference TRBV7-9 and TRBJ2-7, the CDR3 gives the full variable domain: DTGVSQNPRHKITKRGQNVTFRCDPISEHNRLYWYRQTLGQGPEFLTYFQNEAQLEKSRLLSDRFSAERPKGSFSTLEIQRTEQGDSAMYLCASSPSGVRYEQYFGPGTRLTVT.

This clonotype came up a few times. The rearrangement uses TRBV6-1 and TRBJ1-2; 8 nucleotides match TRBD1. Looked up from germline, CDR1 is MNHNS and CDR2 is SASEGT. After removal of 5 bases from V and 4 bases from J, the junction contained 9 bases not matched to a gene. The CDR3 is 15 amino acids. The CDR3 is CASSSPTGAPYGYTF. In DNA form, the CDR3 reads TGTGCCAGCAGTTCACCGACAGGGGCTCCCTATGGCTACACCTTC.

The gene calls are TRBV12-3 or TRBV12-4 and TRBJ1-6; D not resolved. V was clipped by 5 bases and J by 7 bases, with 12 bases between them. This CDR3 comprises 14 residues. The CDR3 DNA reads as TGTGCCAGCAGTCCCGGGCCCCCGAATTCACCCCTCCACTTT. Translation gives CASSPGPPNSPLHF.

In nucleotides, the CDR3 is TGTGCCAGCAGCCAAGTTAAACACGCTTTGCAATATTTT. Protein product: CASSQVKHALQYF. J is TRBJ2-3 and V is TRBV4-2; no clear D gene. The CDR3 loop spans 13 amino acids. The germline V and J ends were trimmed by 1 base and 15 bases, with 17 bases remaining between them. The germline V gene encodes CDR1 LGHNA and CDR2 YNFKEQ.

This clonotype was counted a few times. The chain uses TRBV20-1 and TRBJ1-2; 8 nucleotides line up with TRBD1. Germline V CDR1 and CDR2: DFQATT, SNEGSKA (reference sequence). V was pared by 6 bases and J by 7 bases, with 13 bases of the junction left unmatched. This CDR3 has 14 amino acids. The CDR3 is CSATTGTGKSGYTF. CDR3 DNA: TGCAGTGCCACCACCGGGACAGGAAAGAGTGGCTACACCTTC.

This clonotype turned up a few times. The chain recombines TRBV6-4 with TRBJ2-3; D may be TRBD1 (5 bases). Trimming took off 2 bases at V and 2 bases at J, with 5 bases between the two ends. This CDR3 is 13 amino acids long. Germline CDR1 and CDR2: MRHNA and SNTAGT. In DNA form, the CDR3 reads TGTGCCAGCAGTGACGGGGCCACAGATACGCAGTATTTT. This encodes CASSDGATDTQYF.

This chain links TRBV7-2 with TRBJ1-3; D ambiguous. The CDR3 extends over 15 amino acids. Per the germline V gene, CDR1 is SGHTA and CDR2 is FQGNSA. Deletions cut 1 base from V and 4 bases from J, with 11 bases between. CDR3 in DNA: TGTGCCAGCAGCTTAGAGTCGGGTACGGGAAACACCATATATTTT. Protein: CASSLESGTGNTIYF.

V is TRBV27 and J is TRBJ2-3; a possible D gene is TRBD1 (6 bases). CDR3 length: 14 residues. V dropped 4 bases and J dropped 4 bases, with 12 bases sitting between them. Per germline, CDR1 MNHEY and CDR2 SMNVEV (reference sequence). The CDR3 DNA sequence: TGTGCCAGCAGTTGGTTCAGGGGCGCAGATACGCAGTATTTT. Its translation is CASSWFRGADTQYF.

This clonotype has ten or more counts. J is TRBJ1-1 and V is TRBV7-2; D uncertain. The CDR3 is 13 amino acids. The germline V and J ends were trimmed by 5 bases and 3 bases, with 10 bases remaining between them. Germline CDR1 and CDR2: SGHTA and FQGNSA. DNA of the CDR3: TGTGCCAGCAGCCGAACCCAATACACTGAAGCTTTCTTT. It translates to CASSRTQYTEAFF.

The chain couples TRBV20-1 to TRBJ1-1; D is unclear. V was cut by 1 base and J by 4 bases, with 16 bases left in between. Germline CDR1 is DFQATT and CDR2 is SNEGSKA (reference sequence). The CDR3 consists of 15 residues. The CDR3 DNA follows: TGCAGTGCTAGAGGTCCTGAACACGGGATCACTGAAGCTTTCTTT. It codes for CSARGPEHGITEAFF.

A word on this clonotype: Possible read error: a much larger clone is one base away. The DNA for the CDR3 is TGTGCCAGCAGGGCCGGGACAGCTAAGGAAAAACTGTTTTTT. Its translation: CASRAGTAKEKLFF. This chain uses TRBV7-2 with TRBJ1-4, with 7 bases aligning to TRBD1. The CDR3 runs to 14 residues. Germline loops: CDR1 SGHTA, CDR2 FQGNSA.

In its sample, this clonotype was seen a few times. The chain links TRBV20-1 to TRBJ1-2, with D uncertain. The CDR3 is 17 residues long. V lost 5 bases and J 1 base, leaving 23 bases between the germline ends. In germline, CDR1 is DFQATT, CDR2 SNEGSKA (reference sequence). CDR3 sequence: CSAAGRGRPVDNYGYTF. CDR3 DNA sequence: TGCAGTGCTGCAGGCCGGGGAAGACCGGTAGATAACTATGGCTACACCTTC.

This clonotype was detected ten times or more. CDR3 sequence: CASSHWTSGGRSNGPVARETQYF. Written as DNA, the CDR3 is TGTGCCAGCAGCCATTGGACTAGCGGGGGGAGGTCGAATGGGCCAGTTGCACGAGAGACCCAGTACTTC. The J gene is TRBJ2-5, the V gene TRBV7-8; 14 nucleotides align to TRBD2. The germline V gene has CDR1 SGHVS and CDR2 FQNEAQ. Trimming cost V 5 bases and J 4 bases; bases outside gene matches: 27. The CDR3 contains 23 residues.

A few counts support this clonotype. The J gene is TRBJ2-1, the V gene TRBV6-6; 9 bases map to TRBD2. The CDR3 totals 16 residues. Germline-derived CDR1 and CDR2 are MNHNY and SVGAGI (reference sequence). The trim removed 6 bases at V and 7 bases at J, leaving 13 bases unmatched. The CDR3 coding sequence is TGTGCCAGCAGAAATAGCGGGGGCCGGGGAGGGAATGAGCAGTTCTTC. The encoded protein is CASRNSGGRGGNEQFF.

In its sample, this clonotype was seen a few times. The rearrangement uses TRBV29-1 and TRBJ1-1; D ambiguous. The V end lost 6 bases, the J end lost 7 bases, and 6 bases lay between the germline ends. CDR3 length: 9 residues. Looked up from germline, CDR1 is SQVTM and CDR2 is ANQGSEA. CDR3 sequence reads: CSVSNEAFF. The CDR3 nucleotides are TGCAGCGTGTCTAATGAAGCTTTCTTT. The full variable domain, completed using reference TRBV29-1 and TRBJ1-1, is SAVISQKPSRDICQRGTSLTIQCQVDSQVTMMFWYRQQPGQSLTLIATANQGSEATYESGFVIDKFPISRPNLTFSTLTVSNMSPEDSSIYLCSVSNEAFFGQGTRLTVV.

This clonotype was detected many times. This rearrangement joins TRBV7-2 to TRBJ2-7; D uncertain. The length of the CDR3 is 14 residues. V was cut by 5 bases and J by 2 bases, with 13 bases left in between. Looked up from germline, CDR1 is SGHTA and CDR2 is FQGNSA. The CDR3 nucleotides are TGTGCCAGCAGCCTATCTAGGATCACCTACGAGCAGTACTTC. Protein: CASSLSRITYEQYF.

This clonotype turned up a few times. The chain links TRBV12-3 or TRBV12-4 to TRBJ2-7, with unresolved D. CDR3 length: 11 amino acids. V lost 3 bases and J lost 7, with 7 bases in between. The CDR3 DNA sequence: TGTGCCAGCAGTTTGAGTGTGGAGCAGTACTTC. It is translated as CASSLSVEQYF.

V and J are TRBV12-5 and TRBJ2-1; TRBD1 aligns across 7 bases. After removal of 8 bases from V and 6 bases from J, the junction contained 4 bases not matched to a gene. The CDR3 extends over 12 amino acids. Germline assignment: CDR1 LGHNT and CDR2 FRNRAP. The CDR3 is CASKGAFNEQFF. CDR3 DNA sequence: TGTGCTAGTAAGGGGGCCTTCAATGAGCAGTTCTTC.

This clonotype was seen many times. CDR3 amino acids: CASSYSRPGTSGRFSEQFF. CDR3 nucleotides: TGTGCCAGCAGTTACTCCCGCCCGGGGACTAGCGGGAGATTCAGCGAGCAGTTCTTC. The rearrangement links TRBV6-2 or TRBV6-3 to TRBJ2-1; 14 bases align to TRBD2. CDR1 is MNHEY, CDR2 SVGEGT, per germline. The CDR3 runs 19 residues. Trimming at V came to 0 bases and at J to 10 bases, leaving 14 bases not matched to a gene.

This clonotype has at least ten counts. The chain carries TRBV2 and TRBJ2-2; 8 nucleotides match TRBD1. The J segment lost 3 bases and the V segment lost 5 bases, leaving 5 bases of the junction unmatched. Germline loops: CDR1 SNHLY, CDR2 FYNNEI. This CDR3 is 15 amino acids long. The chain's CDR3 is CASSLDRVDTGELFF. The CDR3 DNA is TGTGCCAGCAGTTTGGACAGGGTGGACACCGGGGAGCTGTTTTTT.

This clonotype has at least ten counts. The chain employs TRBV7-9 and TRBJ1-6; D is possibly TRBD1 (5 bases). V was pared by 5 bases and J by 16 bases, with 18 bases between. This CDR3 is built from 13 residues. CDR1 SEHNR and CDR2 FQNEAQ come from the germline V gene (reference sequence). CDR3 amino acids: CASSAGNGLRLHF. CDR3 coding DNA: TGTGCCAGCAGCGCAGGGAATGGACTCAGGCTCCACTTT.